This T cell receptor beta chain derives from a study of cytomegalovirus exposure and HLA in healthy donors. Repertoires were generated with immunoSEQ multiplex PCR, while TCRdb's copy carries only in-frame clones and drops some. The profile covers 200,000 or so clones, with about 80% appearing a single time and roughly 7% taken by the ten largest. Germline loops: CDR1 SGDLS, CDR2 YYNGEE. This CDR3 is 14 amino acids long. Trimming shortened V by 3 bases and J by 0 bases, and 9 bases separated the two germline ends. The sequencing input was PBMCs. V and J are TRBV9 and TRBJ1-2; the D gene is possibly TRBD1 (5 bases). This receptor was obtained from a man aged 18 to 29 in good health and CMV-seropositive. CDR3 nucleotides: TGTGCCAGCAGCGAACAGGCTACTAACTATGGCTACACCTTC. Residues: CASSEQATNYGYTF.